This TCR beta chain originates from a study of blood T cells in healthy people across ages (dated by TCRdb to 2014 to 2015). Concerning the study at large: In model experiments, template switching captured roughly one uniquely barcoded TCR beta cDNA molecule for every two T cells. To track age-related changes in TCR beta repertoire diversity, the study relied on deep sequencing normalized with unique cDNA molecular identifiers. The donors were split into four age groups: young (average 16 years), middle-aged (about 40), aged (roughly 60) and long-lived (more than 80). To avoid experimental bias, donors of different ages were spread randomly across the sequencing lanes. For two donors (one aged 18 to 30 and one aged 80 or older), the study analyzed two additional independent replicas of 1 million unique cDNA reads from the same blood draw. Study-level results and caveats: As age increased, observed TCR beta diversity per million T cells dropped in a roughly linear way, and a significant reduction was already evident by age around 41. Because donor CMV infection status was unknown, age-related changes in expanded clonotypes were potentially confounded. A strong correlation was found between observed TCR beta diversity and the percentage of naive T cells measured by flow cytometry. Compared with the aged group, the long-lived group had more naive CD4+ T cells, fewer expanded clones and increased TCR diversity, suggesting age selection. Estimates of total diversity based on one million sequenced T cells were considered lower bounds and underestimates. Bulk unsorted PBMC profiling prevented conclusive comparison of naive and antigen-experienced compartments.

The library relied on 5' RACE. Sequencer: Illumina HiSeq 2500. A second PCR of roughly 7 to 11 cycles was performed with a sample-barcoded 5' primer and a J-beta primer mix. A template-switch 5' adaptor carrying 12 random nucleotides introduced a unique molecular identifier onto each TCR beta cDNA molecule. Each sample yielded at least 2.5 million CDR3-containing paired-end reads. All of the RNA was converted into first-strand cDNA using the Mint cDNA synthesis kit, with a TRBC-specific oligonucleotide serving as the primer. Following uracil-DNA glycosylase treatment, a first 18-cycle PCR with universal primers M1SS and BC2_uni_R was performed on all cDNA. From the authors' description of their analysis: For normalization, 1 million high-quality reads were randomly selected from each sample, with every read carrying a distinct molecular identifier. Reads with shared molecular identifiers were discarded instead of being binned into consensus sequences. MiTCR, set to a Q25 quality threshold and the strictest error-elimination algorithm, was used for CDR3 identification, clonotype clustering and error correction. A nonparametric unseen species model with Euler transformation was used to estimate lower-bound total TCR beta diversity. TCRdb redid the processing of the public reads, applying fastp at Q25 and MiXCR, and retained in-frame beta chains. When rows share a CDR3 protein, they turn into one entry using the most common DNA and genes. Clone size and V and J calls follow TCRdb, not the original study. Recorded for this sample are over a million distinct CDR3 sequences; about 43% of them occurred a single time. The top ten clonotypes cover 7.9% of the sample.

The sample holds a few counts of this clonotype. It lacks a known antigen. The input lacks base qualities; no much larger clone sits a single base away. Donors were 35 to 40 systemically healthy Caucasian individuals from Russia aged 6 to 90 years. Each donor gave 8 to 10 milliliters of peripheral blood, drawn into EDTA-treated Vacutainer tubes. Ficoll-Paque density-gradient centrifugation was used to isolate PBMCs, with at least 7 million per sample. Trizol reagent was used to extract total RNA from PBMCs, with at least 5 micrograms per sample. For every donor, an aliquot of PBMCs went through flow cytometry to measure the percentages of naive CD45RAhigh/CD27high T cells. The source of this sequence is a woman aged 18-29 years in good health. Sequenced material: blood.

The CDR3 has the sequence CATATSGSGEQYF. DNA sequence: TGTGCCACTGCGACTAGCGGGAGTGGTGAGCAGTACTTC. In this chain, TRBV10-3 is recombined with TRBJ2-7; 12 of the junction bases match TRBD2. CDR3 length: 13 amino acids, cysteine to phenylalanine. Only the CDR3 part of the read is kept: 39 bases, read in frame from the first base. V loses 10 bases at its end and J loses 7 bases; junction bases beyond the gene matches: 8. Via the germline V gene, CDR1 is ENHRY and CDR2 SYGVKD.